This entry features one TCR beta chain sequence. The CDR3 consists of 14 residues. Trimming cost V 1 base and J 8 bases; bases outside gene matches: 5. CDR1 is SGHTA, CDR2 FQGNSA, per germline. Preparation of the TCRbeta library used unique molecular identifiers. TCRdb reanalysed the PCR reads using MiXCR and keeps one entry per CDR3 protein. Among some 500,000 distinct CDR3 sequences listed, roughly 33% were seen once. The entry originates in a study of T-cell reconstitution after alpha-beta-depleted transplantation in children. Material: PBMCs from the stem cell graft donor, obtained from the stem cell graft. The clonotype comes from a human donor who donated a stem cell graft to a child with aplastic anemia. The rearrangement uses TRBV7-2 and TRBJ1-2; 9 bases align to TRBD1. For the CDR3, the DNA is TGTGCCAGCAGCTTAGTGGACAGGGGTGGAGGCTACACCTTC. Protein sequence: CASSLVDRGGGYTF.